Shown below are 2 T cell receptor beta chains from a single sample sequenced in a study of cytomegalovirus exposure and HLA in healthy donors. The method was immunoSEQ multiplex PCR; TCRdb's version includes in-frame clones alone and lacks a portion of them. The sample lists a few hundred thousand clones, almost 90% occurring once. Sequencing was performed on PBMCs. These TCRs come from a woman aged 18 to 35 in good health and CMV-seronegative.

This clone was recorded only once. This chain links TRBV15 with TRBJ2-7, with D hard to call. CDR1 and CDR2 (germline): LNHNV, YYDKDF (reference sequence). Deletions cut 0 bases from V and 3 bases from J, with 9 bases between. The CDR3 is 14 residues long. CDR3 region: CATSREESGYEQYF. The CDR3 DNA reads as TGTGCCACCAGCAGAGAGGAGAGTGGCTACGAGCAGTACTTC. The variable domain in full, with the rest retrieved from reference TRBV15 and TRBJ2-7, is DAMVIQNPRYQVTQFGKPVTLSCSQTLNHNVMYWYQQKSSQAPKLLFHYYDKDFNNEADTPDNFQSRRPNTSFCFLDIRSPGLGDTAMYLCATSREESGYEQYFGPGTRLTVT.

The chain combines TRBV10-3 with TRBJ2-7, with D perhaps TRBD1 (5 bases). The V end was cut by 3 bases, the J end by 3 bases, with 15 bases between. Looked up from germline, CDR1 is ENHRY and CDR2 is SYGVKD. CDR3 length: 15 amino acids. CDR3 sequence (DNA): TGTGCCATCAGTGACCCCAGGGTAGCTATCTACGAGCAGTACTTC. This codes for CAISDPRVAIYEQYF.